The clone carrying this T cell receptor (beta chain) was detected a few times. Its specificity is unknown. It was focal radiation plus CTLA-4 blockade with ipilimumab that patients with chemo-refractory metastatic non-small-cell lung cancer received. The sample originates from a study of radiotherapy plus CTLA-4 blockade in lung cancer. Germline-derived CDR1 and CDR2 are SEHNR and FQNEAQ (reference sequence). This CDR3 spans 11 amino acids. Trimming pared 7 bases from V and 10 bases from J, leaving 13 bases between. Findings of the study overall: Best predicting response, reportedly, were early blood T cell clone dynamics, with interferon-beta.

Profiled with immunoSEQ multiplex PCR; TCRdb holds only in-frame clones, not every one. The sample yields tens of thousands of clones, more than 65% seen once. The specimen comprised peripheral blood, sampled from a patient treated with radiotherapy plus ipilimumab. The receptor was isolated from a human donor with non-small cell lung cancer who had stable disease on radiotherapy plus ipilimumab. This chain uses TRBV7-9 with TRBJ1-1, with D possibly matching TRBD1 (5 bases). The CDR3 nucleotides are TGTGCCAGCACCTCAGGGAAGGGAGCTTTCTTT. The encoded protein is CASTSGKGAFF.